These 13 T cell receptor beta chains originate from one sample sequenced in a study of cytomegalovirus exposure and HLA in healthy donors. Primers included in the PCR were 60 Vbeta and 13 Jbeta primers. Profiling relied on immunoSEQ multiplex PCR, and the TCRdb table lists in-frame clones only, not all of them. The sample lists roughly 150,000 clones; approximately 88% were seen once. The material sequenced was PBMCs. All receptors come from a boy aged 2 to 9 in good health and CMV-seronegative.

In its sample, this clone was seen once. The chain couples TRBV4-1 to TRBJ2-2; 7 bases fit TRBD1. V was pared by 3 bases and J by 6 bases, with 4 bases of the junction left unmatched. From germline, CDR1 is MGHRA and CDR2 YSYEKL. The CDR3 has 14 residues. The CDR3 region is CASSHQTGPGELFF. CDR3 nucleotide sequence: TGCGCCAGCAGCCACCAGACAGGGCCCGGGGAGCTGTTTTTT.

In DNA form, the CDR3 reads TGTGCCAGCAGCTTAGTGGGGACAGGGCGGAACACTGAAGCTTTCTTT. It specifies CASSLVGTGRNTEAFF. V is TRBV7-9 and J is TRBJ1-1, with TRBD1 matching over 9 bases. V lost 1 base and J lost 1; bases outside the gene matches: 4. The CDR3 is 16 residues long. The germline gives CDR1 SEHNR, CDR2 FQNEAQ (reference sequence).

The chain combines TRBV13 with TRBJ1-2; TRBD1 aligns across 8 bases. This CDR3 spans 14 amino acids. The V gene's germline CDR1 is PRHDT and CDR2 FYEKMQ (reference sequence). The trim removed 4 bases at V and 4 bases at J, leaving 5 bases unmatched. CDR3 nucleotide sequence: TGTGCCAGCAGCTCATCAGGGGGCGTCTATGGCTACACCTTC. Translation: CASSSSGGVYGYTF. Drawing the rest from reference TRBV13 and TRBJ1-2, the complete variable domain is AAGVIQSPRHLIKEKRETATLKCYPIPRHDTVYWYQQGPGQDPQFLISFYEKMQSDKGSIPDRFSAQQFSDYHSELNMSSLELGDSALYFCASSSSGGVYGYTFGSGTRLTVV.

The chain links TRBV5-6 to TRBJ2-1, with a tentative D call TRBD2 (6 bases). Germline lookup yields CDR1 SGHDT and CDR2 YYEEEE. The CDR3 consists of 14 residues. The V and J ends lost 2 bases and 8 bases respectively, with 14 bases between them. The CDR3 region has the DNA TGTGCCAGCAGCTTTAATTGGGGAGGTCATGAGCAGTTCTTC. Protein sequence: CASSFNWGGHEQFF.

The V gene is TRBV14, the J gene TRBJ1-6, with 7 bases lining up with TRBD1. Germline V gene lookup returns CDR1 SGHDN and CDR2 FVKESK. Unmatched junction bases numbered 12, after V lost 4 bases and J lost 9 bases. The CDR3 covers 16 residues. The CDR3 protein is CASSLYTGAGGSPLHF. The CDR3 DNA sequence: TGTGCCAGCAGCCTATATACAGGGGCCGGAGGTTCACCCCTCCACTTT.

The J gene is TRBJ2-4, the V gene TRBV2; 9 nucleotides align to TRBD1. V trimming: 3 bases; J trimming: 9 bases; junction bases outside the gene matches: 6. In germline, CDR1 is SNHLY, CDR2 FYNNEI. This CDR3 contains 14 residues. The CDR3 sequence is CASSERTGEGIQYF. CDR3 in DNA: TGTGCCAGCAGTGAGCGGACAGGGGAGGGCATTCAGTACTTC.

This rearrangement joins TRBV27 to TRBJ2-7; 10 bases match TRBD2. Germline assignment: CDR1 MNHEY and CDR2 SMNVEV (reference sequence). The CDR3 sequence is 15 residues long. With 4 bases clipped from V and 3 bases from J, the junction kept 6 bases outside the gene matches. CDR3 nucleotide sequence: TGTGCCAGCAGTTGGGGGAGCGGGAGGGGCTACGAGCAGTACTTC. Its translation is CASSWGSGRGYEQYF.

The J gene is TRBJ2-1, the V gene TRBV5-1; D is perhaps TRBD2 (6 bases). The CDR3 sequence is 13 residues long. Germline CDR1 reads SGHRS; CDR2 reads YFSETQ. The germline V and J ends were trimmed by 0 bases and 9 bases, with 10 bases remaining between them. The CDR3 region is CASSLGLDGEQFF. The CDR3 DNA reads TGCGCCAGCAGCTTGGGACTAGATGGTGAGCAGTTCTTC.

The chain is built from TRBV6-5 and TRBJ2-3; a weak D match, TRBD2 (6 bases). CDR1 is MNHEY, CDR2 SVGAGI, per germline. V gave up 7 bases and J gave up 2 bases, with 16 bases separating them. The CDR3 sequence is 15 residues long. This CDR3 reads CASTFGTPNTDTQYF. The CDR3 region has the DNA TGTGCCAGCACCTTCGGGACTCCTAACACAGATACGCAGTATTTT.

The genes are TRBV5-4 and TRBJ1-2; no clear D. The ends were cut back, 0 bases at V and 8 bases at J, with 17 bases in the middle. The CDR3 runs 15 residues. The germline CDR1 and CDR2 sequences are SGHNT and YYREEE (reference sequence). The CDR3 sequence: CASSLVETVNVGYTF. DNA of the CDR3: TGTGCCAGCAGCTTGGTTGAAACAGTGAACGTAGGCTACACCTTC. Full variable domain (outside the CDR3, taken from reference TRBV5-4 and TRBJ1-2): ETGVTQSPTHLIKTRGQQVTLRCSSQSGHNTVSWYQQALGQGPQFIFQYYREEENGRGNFPPRFSGLQFPNYSSELNVNALELDDSALYLCASSLVETVNVGYTFGSGTRLTVV.

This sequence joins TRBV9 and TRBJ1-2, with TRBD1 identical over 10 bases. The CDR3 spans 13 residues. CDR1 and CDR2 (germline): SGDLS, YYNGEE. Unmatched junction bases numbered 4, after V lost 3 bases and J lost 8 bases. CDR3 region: CASSGRTGGGYTF. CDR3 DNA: TGTGCCAGCAGCGGACGGACAGGGGGAGGCTACACCTTC.

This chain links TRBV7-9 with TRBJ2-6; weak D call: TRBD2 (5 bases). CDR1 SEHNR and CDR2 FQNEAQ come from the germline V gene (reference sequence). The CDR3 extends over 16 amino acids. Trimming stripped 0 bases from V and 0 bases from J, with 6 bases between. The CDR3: CASSLAGSSGANVLTF. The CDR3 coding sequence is TGTGCCAGCAGCTTAGCAGGGAGCTCTGGGGCCAACGTCCTGACTTTC.

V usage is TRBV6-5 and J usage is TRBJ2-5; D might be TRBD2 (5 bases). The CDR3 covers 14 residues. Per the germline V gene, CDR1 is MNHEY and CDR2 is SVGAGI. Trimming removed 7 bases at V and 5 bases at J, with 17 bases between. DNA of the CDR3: TGTGCCAGCAAGAGGGCCGGACCCTTTGAGACCCAGTACTTC. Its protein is CASKRAGPFETQYF.